This TCR beta chain was captured by sequencing in a study of blood T cell repertoires in COVID-19. Clones were sequenced by immunoSEQ multiplex PCR, and TCRdb holds only the in-frame ones, with some missing. This table holds 95,000 to 110,000 clones, roughly 88% found once. The V gene end was trimmed by 4 bases and the J gene end by 8 bases; junction bases not matched to a gene: 10. This CDR3 region has 15 residues. Looked up from germline, CDR1 is SGHRS and CDR2 is YFSETQ. Sample: peripheral blood. The J gene is TRBJ2-1, the V gene TRBV5-1, with 9 bases lining up with TRBD2. The clonotype originates from a human donor in a cohort sampled during active COVID-19. CDR3 in amino acids: CASSPLAGEYDEQFF. In nucleotides, the CDR3 is TGCGCCAGCAGCCCTTTAGCGGGAGAGTACGATGAGCAGTTCTTC.